This section outlines one TCR beta chain sequence together with its context. Its specificity is not known. The sample comes from a study of beta chain features in type 1 diabetes. Expressed TCRB transcripts were sequenced after all isolated RNA was converted to cDNA. TCRdb's table, derived via immunoSEQ multiplex PCR, lists solely in-frame clones and lacks some. Among 600,000 or so clones listed, over 10% were seen once. Whole-study findings and limits: Type 1 diabetes patients had moderately but significantly shorter TCRB CDR3s in all four CD4+ subsets.

The sequenced material came from naive CD4+ T cells from blood. This TCR derives from a man between 25 and 39 years old with type 1 diabetes.

The DNA of the CDR3 is TGCAGCGTTGCACTACAGGGAAGCACAGATACGCAGTATTTT. This gives the protein CSVALQGSTDTQYF. The rearrangement joins TRBV29-1 to TRBJ2-3, with a possible D match to TRBD1 (6 bases). The CDR3 loop spans 14 amino acids. Deletions cut 4 bases from V and 0 bases from J, with 11 bases between. Per germline, CDR1 SQVTM and CDR2 ANQGSEA.